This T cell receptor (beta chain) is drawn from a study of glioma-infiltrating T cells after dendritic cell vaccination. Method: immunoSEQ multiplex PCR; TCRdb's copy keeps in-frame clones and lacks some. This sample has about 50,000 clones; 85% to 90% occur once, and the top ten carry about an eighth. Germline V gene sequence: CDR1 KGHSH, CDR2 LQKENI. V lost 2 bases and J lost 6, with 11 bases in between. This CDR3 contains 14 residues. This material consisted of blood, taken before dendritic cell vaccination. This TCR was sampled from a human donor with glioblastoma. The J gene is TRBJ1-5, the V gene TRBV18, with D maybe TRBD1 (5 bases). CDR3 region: CASSPGQGSQPQHF. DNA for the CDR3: TGTGCCAGCTCACCAGGGCAGGGCAGTCAGCCCCAGCATTTT.